Presented here are 2 T cell receptor beta chains from one specimen sequenced in a study of blood T cell repertoires in COVID-19. Measured with immunoSEQ multiplex PCR; TCRdb has only the in-frame clones, and not every one. The sample shows roughly 180,000 clones, roughly 80% of them seen only once. The source material was peripheral blood. The receptors here all came from a man in his 60s with active or convalescent COVID-19.

This chain joins TRBV27 and TRBJ1-1; D remains ambiguous. Trimming stripped 4 bases from V and 4 bases from J, with 10 bases between. The CDR3 runs to 13 residues. In germline, CDR1 is MNHEY, CDR2 SMNVEV (reference sequence). DNA for the CDR3: TGTGCCAGCAGTTCGGGTGATGGCACTGAAGCTTTCTTT. Translating gives CASSSGDGTEAFF.

The chain combines TRBV7-2 with TRBJ2-2; weak D call: TRBD1 (6 bases). The CDR3 has 15 amino acids. Germline values: CDR1 SGHTA, CDR2 FQGNSA. Trimming left V 1 base short and J 6 bases short, with 12 bases between. In DNA, the CDR3 is TGTGCCAGCAGCTTAGTGGCAGGGGTAGCCGGGGAGCTGTTTTTT. Amino acid sequence: CASSLVAGVAGELFF.